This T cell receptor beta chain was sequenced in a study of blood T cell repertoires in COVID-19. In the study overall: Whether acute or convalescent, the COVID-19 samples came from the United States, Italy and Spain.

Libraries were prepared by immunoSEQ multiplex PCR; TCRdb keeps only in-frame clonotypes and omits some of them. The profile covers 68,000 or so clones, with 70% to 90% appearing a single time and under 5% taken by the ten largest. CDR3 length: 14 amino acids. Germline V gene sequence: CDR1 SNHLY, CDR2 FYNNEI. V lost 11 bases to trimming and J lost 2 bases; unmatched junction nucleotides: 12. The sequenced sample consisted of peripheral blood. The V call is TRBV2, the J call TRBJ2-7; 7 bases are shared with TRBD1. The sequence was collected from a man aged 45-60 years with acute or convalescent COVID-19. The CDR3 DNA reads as TGTGCCGAATCCGCCGGGACAGCGACCTACGAGCAGTACTTC. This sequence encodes CAESAGTATYEQYF.